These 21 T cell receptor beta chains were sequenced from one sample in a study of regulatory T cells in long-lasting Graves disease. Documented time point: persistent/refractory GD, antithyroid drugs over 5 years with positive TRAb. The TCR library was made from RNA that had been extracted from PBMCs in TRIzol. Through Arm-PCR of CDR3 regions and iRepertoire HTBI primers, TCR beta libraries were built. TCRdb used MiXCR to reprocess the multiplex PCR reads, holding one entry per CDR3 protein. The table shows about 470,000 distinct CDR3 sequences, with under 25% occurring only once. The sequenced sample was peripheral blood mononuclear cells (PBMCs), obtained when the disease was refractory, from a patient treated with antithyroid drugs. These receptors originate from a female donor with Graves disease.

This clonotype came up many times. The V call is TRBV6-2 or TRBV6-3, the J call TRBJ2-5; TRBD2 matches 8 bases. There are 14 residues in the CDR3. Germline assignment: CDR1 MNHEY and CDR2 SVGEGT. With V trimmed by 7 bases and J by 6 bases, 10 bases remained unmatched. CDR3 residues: CASIVSGSYKTQYF. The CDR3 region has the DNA TGTGCCAGCATTGTCAGCGGGAGTTATAAGACCCAGTACTTC.

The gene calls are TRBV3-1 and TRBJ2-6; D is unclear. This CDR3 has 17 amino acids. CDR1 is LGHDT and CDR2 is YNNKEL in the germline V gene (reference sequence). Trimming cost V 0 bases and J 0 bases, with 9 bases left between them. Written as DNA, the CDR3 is TGTGCCAGCAGCCAAGAATTATCCCCCTCTGGGGCCAACGTCCTGACTTTC. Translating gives CASSQELSPSGANVLTF.

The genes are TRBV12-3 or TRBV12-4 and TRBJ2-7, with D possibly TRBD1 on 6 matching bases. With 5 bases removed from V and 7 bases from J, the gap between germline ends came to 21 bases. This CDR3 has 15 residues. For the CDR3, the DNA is TGTGCCAGCAGTATCTCCGGGACACCAGCGAGGGAGCAGTACTTC. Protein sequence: CASSISGTPAREQYF.

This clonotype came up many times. The CDR3 protein is CASSYVGEETQYF. Written as DNA, the CDR3 is TGTGCCAGCAGTTACGTGGGAGAAGAGACCCAGTACTTC. The chain employs TRBV6-2 or TRBV6-3 and TRBJ2-5; D is possibly TRBD2 (5 bases). V gave up 2 bases and J gave up 3 bases, with 7 bases separating them. CDR3 length: 13 residues. CDR1 is MNHEY, CDR2 SVGEGT, per germline.

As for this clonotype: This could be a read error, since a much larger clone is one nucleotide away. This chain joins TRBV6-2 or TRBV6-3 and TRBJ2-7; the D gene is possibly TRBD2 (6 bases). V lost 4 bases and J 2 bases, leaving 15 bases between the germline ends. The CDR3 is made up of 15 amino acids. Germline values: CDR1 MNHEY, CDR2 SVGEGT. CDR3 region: CASSFFPGDPYEQYF. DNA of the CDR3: TGTGCCAGCAGTTTCTTCCCGGGAGACCCCTACGAGCAGTACTTC.

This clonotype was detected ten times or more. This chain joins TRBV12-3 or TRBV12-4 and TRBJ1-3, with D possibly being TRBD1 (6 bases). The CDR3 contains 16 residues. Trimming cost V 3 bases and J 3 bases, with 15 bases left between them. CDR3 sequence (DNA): TGTGCCAGCAGTTTCTCAGGGGCGGGTGGTGGAAACACCATATATTTT. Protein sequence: CASSFSGAGGGNTIYF.

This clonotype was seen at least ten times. CDR3 protein: CASSFANTGELFF. CDR3 DNA sequence: TGTGCCAGCAGCTTCGCGAACACCGGGGAGCTGTTTTTT. The chain combines TRBV11-3 with TRBJ2-2; D gene ambiguous. Germline values: CDR1 SGHNT, CDR2 YENEEA. The CDR3 is made up of 13 amino acids. Trimming pared 3 bases from V and 0 bases from J, leaving 2 bases between. Full variable domain (outside the CDR3, taken from reference TRBV11-3 and TRBJ2-2): EAGVVQSPRYKIIEKKQPVAFWCNPISGHNTLYWYLQNLGQGPELLIRYENEEAVDDSQLPKDRFSAERLKGVDSTLKIQPAELGDSAVYLCASSFANTGELFFGEGSRLTVL.

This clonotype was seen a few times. The CDR3 DNA is TGTGCCAGCAGCCATCCGGGACTAGCGTCCCAAGAGACCCAGTACTTC. As protein: CASSHPGLASQETQYF. This chain links TRBV9 with TRBJ2-5; TRBD2 matches at 10 bases. V trimming: 4 bases; J trimming: 1 base; junction bases outside the gene matches: 7. This CDR3 comprises 16 residues. Germline V gene lookup returns CDR1 SGDLS and CDR2 YYNGEE.

This CDR3 is CAWSLQGKRPQHF. The CDR3, as DNA: TGTGCCTGGAGTCTACAGGGAAAACGGCCCCAGCATTTT. The chain has TRBV30 and TRBJ1-5, with D perhaps matching TRBD1 (6 bases). CDR3 length equals 13 residues. CDR1 is GTSNPN, CDR2 SVGIG, per germline (reference sequence). Trimming left V 2 bases short and J 9 bases short, with 14 bases between.

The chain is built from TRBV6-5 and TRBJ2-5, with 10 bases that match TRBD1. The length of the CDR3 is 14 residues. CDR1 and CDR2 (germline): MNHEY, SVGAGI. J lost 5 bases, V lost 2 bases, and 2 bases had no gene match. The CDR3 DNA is TGTGCCAGCAGTTACGGGACAGGGGTCGAGACCCAGTACTTC. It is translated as CASSYGTGVETQYF.

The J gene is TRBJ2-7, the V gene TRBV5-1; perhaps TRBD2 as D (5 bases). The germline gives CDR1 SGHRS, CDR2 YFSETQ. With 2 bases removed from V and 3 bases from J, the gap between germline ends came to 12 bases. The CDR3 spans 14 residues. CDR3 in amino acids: CASSFDSERYEQYF. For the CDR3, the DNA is TGCGCCAGCAGCTTTGATAGCGAACGCTACGAGCAGTACTTC.

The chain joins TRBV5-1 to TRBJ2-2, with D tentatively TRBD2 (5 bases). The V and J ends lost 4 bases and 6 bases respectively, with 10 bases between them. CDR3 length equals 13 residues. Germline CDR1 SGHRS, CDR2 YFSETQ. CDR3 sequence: CASSGLGPGELFF. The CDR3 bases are TGCGCCAGCAGCGGACTTGGGCCCGGGGAGCTGTTTTTT.

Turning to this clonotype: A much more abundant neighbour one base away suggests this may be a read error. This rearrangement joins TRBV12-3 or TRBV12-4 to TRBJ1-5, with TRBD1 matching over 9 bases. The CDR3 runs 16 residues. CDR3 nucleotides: TGTGCCGGCAGTCACGGGACAGGGAAGAGCAATCAGCCCCAGCATTTT. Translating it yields CAGSHGTGKSNQPQHF.

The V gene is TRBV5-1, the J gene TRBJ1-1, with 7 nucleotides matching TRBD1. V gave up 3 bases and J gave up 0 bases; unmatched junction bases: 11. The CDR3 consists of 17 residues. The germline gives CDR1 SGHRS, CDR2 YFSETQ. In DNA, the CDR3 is TGCGCCAGCAGCTATGCCTCATTAGGGGGCATGAACACTGAAGCTTTCTTT. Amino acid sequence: CASSYASLGGMNTEAFF.

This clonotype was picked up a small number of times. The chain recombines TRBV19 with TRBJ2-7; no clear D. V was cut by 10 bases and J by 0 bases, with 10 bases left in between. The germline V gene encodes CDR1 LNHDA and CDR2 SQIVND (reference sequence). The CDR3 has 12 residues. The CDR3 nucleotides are TGTGCCACCCGGTCCAGCTCCTACGAGCAGTACTTC. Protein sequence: CATRSSSYEQYF.

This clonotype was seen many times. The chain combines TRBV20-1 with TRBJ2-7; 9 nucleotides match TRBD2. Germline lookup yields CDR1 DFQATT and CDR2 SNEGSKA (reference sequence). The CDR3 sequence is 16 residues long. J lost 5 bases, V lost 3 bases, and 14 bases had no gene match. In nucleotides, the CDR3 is TGCAGTGCTAGTAGGGCTAGCGGGGTGGGTTCGAACGAGCAGTACTTC. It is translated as CSASRASGVGSNEQYF.

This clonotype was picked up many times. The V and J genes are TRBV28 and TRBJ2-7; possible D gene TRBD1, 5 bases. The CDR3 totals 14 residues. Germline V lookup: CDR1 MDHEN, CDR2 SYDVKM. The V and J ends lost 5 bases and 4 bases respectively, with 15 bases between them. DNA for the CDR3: TGTGCCAGCAGTCGAATCTCAGGGAAATACGAGCAGTACTTC. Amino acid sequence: CASSRISGKYEQYF.

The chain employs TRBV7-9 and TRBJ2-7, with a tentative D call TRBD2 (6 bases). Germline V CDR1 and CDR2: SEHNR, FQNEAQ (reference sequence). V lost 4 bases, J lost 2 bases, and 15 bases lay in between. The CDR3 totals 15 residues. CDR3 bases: TGTGCCAGCAGCTCATCTGGGGAGGCGACCTACGAGCAGTACTTC. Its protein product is CASSSSGEATYEQYF. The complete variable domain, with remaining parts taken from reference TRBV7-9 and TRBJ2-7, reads DTGVSQNPRHKITKRGQNVTFRCDPISEHNRLYWYRQTLGQGPEFLTYFQNEAQLEKSRLLSDRFSAERPKGSFSTLEIQRTEQGDSAMYLCASSSSGEATYEQYFGPGTRLTVT.

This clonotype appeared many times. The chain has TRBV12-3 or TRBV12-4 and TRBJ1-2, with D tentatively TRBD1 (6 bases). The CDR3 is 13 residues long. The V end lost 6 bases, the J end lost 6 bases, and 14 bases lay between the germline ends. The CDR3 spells CASSPQGLHGYTF. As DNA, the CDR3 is TGTGCCAGCAGCCCCCAGGGGTTGCATGGCTACACCTTC.

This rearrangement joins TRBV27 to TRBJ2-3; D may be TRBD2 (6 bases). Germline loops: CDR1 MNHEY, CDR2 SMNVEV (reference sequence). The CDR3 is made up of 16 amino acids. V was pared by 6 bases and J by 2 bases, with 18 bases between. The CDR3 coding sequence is TGTGCCAGCAGCCGGGACGGCGGGATGCTCACAGATACGCAGTATTTT. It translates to CASSRDGGMLTDTQYF.

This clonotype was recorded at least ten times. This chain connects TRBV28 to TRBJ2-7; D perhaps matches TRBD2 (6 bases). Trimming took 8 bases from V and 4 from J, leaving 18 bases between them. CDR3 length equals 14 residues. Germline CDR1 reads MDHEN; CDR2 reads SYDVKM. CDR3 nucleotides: TGTGCCAGCGAAGGGAGGCAGCCCTCTTACGAGCAGTACTTC. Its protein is CASEGRQPSYEQYF.